The clone carrying this T cell receptor (beta chain) was detected a few times. Its antigen is unknown. The CDR3 is 12 amino acids. Per the germline V gene, CDR1 is SGHTA and CDR2 is FQGNSA. V lost 5 bases and J 3 bases, leaving 5 bases between the germline ends. Investigators reverse transcribed all isolated RNA, so they sequenced expressed TCRB transcripts. TCRdb's copy holds only in-frame clones and misses some; the assay was immunoSEQ multiplex PCR. The repertoire holds under 300,000 clones, 25% to 35% seen once, with approximately 4% in the top ten. Post-sort purity exceeded 98% for all sorted populations. This sample was taken from a study of beta chain features in type 1 diabetes. Study-wide results and caveats: People with Type 1 diabetes carried modestly yet significantly shorter TCRB CDR3s in all four CD4+ subsets. The study found that naive, central memory and Treg TCRB repertoires appeared more similar in patients than in healthy donors. Type 1 diabetes patients had fewer VDJ junction insertions and more deletions.

This clonotype was obtained from a man younger than 45 in good health. The chain carries TRBV7-2 and TRBJ1-5; D is undetermined. Sequencing used central memory CD4+ T cells from blood. CDR3 nucleotides: TGTGCCAGCAGCCTCCTCAATCAGCCCCAGCATTTT. Its protein is CASSLLNQPQHF. The full variable domain, with the rest looked up from reference TRBV7-2 and TRBJ1-5, is GAGVSQSPSNKVTEKGKDVELRCDPISGHTALYWYRQSLGQGLEFLIYFQGNSAPDKSGLPSDRFSAERTGGSVSTLTIQRTQQEDSAVYLCASSLLNQPQHFGDGTRLSIL.